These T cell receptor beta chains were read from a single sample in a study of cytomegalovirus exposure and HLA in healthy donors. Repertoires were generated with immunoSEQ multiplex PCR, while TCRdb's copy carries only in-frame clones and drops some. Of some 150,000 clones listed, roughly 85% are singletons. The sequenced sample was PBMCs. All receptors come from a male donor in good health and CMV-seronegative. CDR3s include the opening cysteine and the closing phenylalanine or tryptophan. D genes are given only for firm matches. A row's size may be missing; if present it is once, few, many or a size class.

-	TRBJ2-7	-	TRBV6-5	TGTGCCAGCACCCCACCGGGTGGCTACGAGCAGTACTTC	CASTPPGGYEQYF
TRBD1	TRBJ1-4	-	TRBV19	TGTGCCAGCGCAATCAAGGGACAGGGCTCAACTAATGAAAAACTGTTTTTT	CASAIKGQGSTNEKLFF
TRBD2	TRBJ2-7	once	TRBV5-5	TGTGCCAGCAGCTTGAGCGGGGTCCACGAGCAGTACTTC	CASSLSGVHEQYF
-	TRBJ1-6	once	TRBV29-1	TGCAGCGTGGCGCAGGGTCAGGATTCACCCCTCCACTTT	CSVAQGQDSPLHF
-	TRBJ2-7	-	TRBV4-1	TGCGCCAGCAGCCAAGCCCCCGGGCAGCGAACAGGAGAGCAGTACTTC	CASSQAPGQRTGEQYF
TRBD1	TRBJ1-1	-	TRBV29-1	TGCAGCGTTGGGGACAGTGGGAGTGAAGCTTTCTTT	CSVGDSGSEAFF
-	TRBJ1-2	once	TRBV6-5	TGTGCCAGCAGTCCAGGGTGGGGGGTATGGAATGGCTACACCTTC	CASSPGWGVWNGYTF
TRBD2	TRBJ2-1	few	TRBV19	TGTGCCACCCTCACCGGGGGGACTAGACGGCAAGAGCAGTTCTTC	CATLTGGTRRQEQFF
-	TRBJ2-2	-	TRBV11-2	TGTGCCAGCATTCAGAACACCGGGGAGCTGTTTTTT	CASIQNTGELFF
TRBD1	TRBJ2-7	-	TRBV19	TGTGCCAGTAGCCTCCCGGGACAGGGTGACTACGAGCAGTACTTC	CASSLPGQGDYEQYF
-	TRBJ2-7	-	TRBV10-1	TGCCCCAGGCTGCTAGTCATTGACGAGCAGTACTTC	CPRLLVIDEQYF
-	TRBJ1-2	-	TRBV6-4	TGTGCCAGCAGGGAAGACAGGTCCTATGGCTACACCTTC	CASREDRSYGYTF
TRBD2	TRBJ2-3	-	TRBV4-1	TGCGCCAGCAGCCAACGAATAGCGGGGGGGCCTGGAGATACGCAGTATTTT	CASSQRIAGGPGDTQYF
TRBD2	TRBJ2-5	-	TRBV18	TGTGCCAGCTCACCGACCGGGACTACGACTAGCGAGACCCAGTACTTC	CASSPTGTTTSETQYF
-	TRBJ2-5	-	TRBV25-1	TGTGCCAGCAGTCCCCAGGGCCAAGAGACCCAGTACTTC	CASSPQGQETQYF
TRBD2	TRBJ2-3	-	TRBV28	TGTGCCACCGCCTTAGGAGCGGGGGCGGATACGCAGTATTTT	CATALGAGADTQYF
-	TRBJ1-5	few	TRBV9	TGTGCCAGCAGCGAGGGGGAGAGGCAGCCCCAGCATTTT	CASSEGERQPQHF
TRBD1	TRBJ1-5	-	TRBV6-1	TGTGCCAGCACTGACAGGGGATATAGCAATCAGCCCCAGCACTTT	CASTDRGYSNQPQHF
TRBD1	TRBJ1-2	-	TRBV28	TGTGCCAGCAGTTTAACGGTCACAGGGGGCGCGGGCTACACCTTC	CASSLTVTGGAGYTF
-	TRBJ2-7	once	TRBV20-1	TGCAGTGCCCACAATTACGAGCAGTACTTC	CSAHNYEQYF
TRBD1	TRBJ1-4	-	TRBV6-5	TGTGCCAGCAGTACCCCGGGACAGGAGGGGGAAAAACTGTTTTTT	CASSTPGQEGEKLFF
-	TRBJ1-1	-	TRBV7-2	TGTGCCAGCAGCTTAGTTATGAACACTGAAGCTTTCTTT	CASSLVMNTEAFF
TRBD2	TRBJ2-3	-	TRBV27	TGTGCCAGCAGTATTCAACGACTAGCGGGAGTTATAGATACGCAGTATTTT	CASSIQRLAGVIDTQYF
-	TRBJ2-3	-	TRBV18	TGTGCCAGCTCACCAACACAGGCGGATACGCAGTATTTT	CASSPTQADTQYF
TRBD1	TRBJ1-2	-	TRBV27	TGTGCCAGCAGTTCCGGGACAGACGCCTCTGGCTACACCTTC	CASSSGTDASGYTF
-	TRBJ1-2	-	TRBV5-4	TGTGCCAGCAGCACGAAGACAGGTGGCTATGGCTACACCTTC	CASSTKTGGYGYTF
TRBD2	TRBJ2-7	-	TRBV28	TGTGCCAGCATTTCTGCGGGGGGCGGCTACGAGCAGTACTTC	CASISAGGGYEQYF
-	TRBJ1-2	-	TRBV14	TGTGCCAGCAGCCCAGACACATTTGGCTATGGCTACACCTTC	CASSPDTFGYGYTF
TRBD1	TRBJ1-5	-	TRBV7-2	TGTGCCAGCAGCTTAGGGACAGGGGAGAAGCCCCAGCATTTT	CASSLGTGEKPQHF
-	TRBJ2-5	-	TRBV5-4	TGTGCCGCATTCCGGGGGGAGACCCAGTACTTC	CAAFRGETQYF
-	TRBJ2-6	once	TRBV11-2	TGTGCCAGCAGCTTAGATTTCGGTGACAGTCTCTCTGGGGCCAACGTCCTGACTTTC	CASSLDFGDSLSGANVLTF
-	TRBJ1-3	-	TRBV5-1	TGCGCCAGCAGCCAAAACAGGGCTGGAAACACCATATATTTT	CASSQNRAGNTIYF
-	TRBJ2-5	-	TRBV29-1	TGCAGCGTTATGGGCTCACGAAACGATCCTGAGACCCAGTACTTC	CSVMGSRNDPETQYF
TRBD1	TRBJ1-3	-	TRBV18	TGTGCCAGCTCACCACGTCACCCCGGGACAGTCTCTGGAAACACCATATATTTT	CASSPRHPGTVSGNTIYF
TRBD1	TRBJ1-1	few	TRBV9	TGTGCCAGCAGCGGTGGACAGGGCGTTGAAGCTTTCTTT	CASSGGQGVEAFF
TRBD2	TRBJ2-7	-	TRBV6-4	TGTGCCAGCCCCGAGCTAGGCGGGAGATCTAACGAGCAGTACTTC	CASPELGGRSNEQYF
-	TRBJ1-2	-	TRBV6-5	TGTGCCAGCAGACAGGTCAACTATGGCTACACCTTC	CASRQVNYGYTF
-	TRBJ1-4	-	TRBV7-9	TGTGCCAGCAGCTCCCGACAGGTGGTTAATGAAAAACTGTTTTTT	CASSSRQVVNEKLFF
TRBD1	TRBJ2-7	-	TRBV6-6	TGTGCCAGCAGTCGCGGACAGGCCTACGAGCAGTACTTC	CASSRGQAYEQYF
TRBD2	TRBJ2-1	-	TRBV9	TGTGCCAGCAGCGTAGAGTGGTCGGGGACTAGCGGGATAGGGGAGCAGTTCTTC	CASSVEWSGTSGIGEQFF
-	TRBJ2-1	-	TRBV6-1	TGTGCCAGCAGTGTCCTATCGGGTTCCAACAATGAGCAGTTCTTC	CASSVLSGSNNEQFF
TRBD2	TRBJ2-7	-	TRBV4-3	TGCGCCAGCAGCCCACAACTCTCCGGGACTATGTACTACGAGCAGTACTTC	CASSPQLSGTMYYEQYF
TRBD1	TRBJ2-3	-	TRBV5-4	TGTGCCAGCAGCTTGGCGCCCGGACAGGGTGAAGATACGCAGTATTTT	CASSLAPGQGEDTQYF
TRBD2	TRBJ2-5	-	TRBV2	TGTGCCAGCTCACGACTAGCGGGGGATCAAGAGACCCAGTACTTC	CASSRLAGDQETQYF
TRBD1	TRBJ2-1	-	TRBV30	TGTGCCTGGAGCTCTCCTACCGGGACAGCCTACAATGAGCAGTTCTTC	CAWSSPTGTAYNEQFF
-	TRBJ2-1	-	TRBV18	TGTGCCAGCTCACCACCGAGGCAGGGGGACTGGAATGAGCAGTTCTTC	CASSPPRQGDWNEQFF
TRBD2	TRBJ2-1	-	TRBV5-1	TGCGCCAGCAGTTCGGGACTAGCGGGAGGGGGCAACGATGAGCAGTTCTTC	CASSSGLAGGGNDEQFF
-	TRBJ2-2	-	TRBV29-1	TGCAGCGGCTATAACACCGGGGAGCTGTTTTTT	CSGYNTGELFF
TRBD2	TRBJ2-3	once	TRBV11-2	TGTGCCAGCAGCGAAAGTATAGCGGGATCAGATACGCAGTATTTT	CASSESIAGSDTQYF
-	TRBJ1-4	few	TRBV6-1	TGTGCCAGCAGTTCCAAGGGGAGGGGGATTGAAAAACTGTTTTTT	CASSSKGRGIEKLFF
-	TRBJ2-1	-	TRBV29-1	TGCAGCGTTAGATCCAAGGGGGAGGGCCTAACCAATGAGCAGTTCTTC	CSVRSKGEGLTNEQFF
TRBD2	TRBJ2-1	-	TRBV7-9	TGTGCCAGCGAAGCGGGGGTATCCCCCTACAATGAGCAGTTCTTC	CASEAGVSPYNEQFF